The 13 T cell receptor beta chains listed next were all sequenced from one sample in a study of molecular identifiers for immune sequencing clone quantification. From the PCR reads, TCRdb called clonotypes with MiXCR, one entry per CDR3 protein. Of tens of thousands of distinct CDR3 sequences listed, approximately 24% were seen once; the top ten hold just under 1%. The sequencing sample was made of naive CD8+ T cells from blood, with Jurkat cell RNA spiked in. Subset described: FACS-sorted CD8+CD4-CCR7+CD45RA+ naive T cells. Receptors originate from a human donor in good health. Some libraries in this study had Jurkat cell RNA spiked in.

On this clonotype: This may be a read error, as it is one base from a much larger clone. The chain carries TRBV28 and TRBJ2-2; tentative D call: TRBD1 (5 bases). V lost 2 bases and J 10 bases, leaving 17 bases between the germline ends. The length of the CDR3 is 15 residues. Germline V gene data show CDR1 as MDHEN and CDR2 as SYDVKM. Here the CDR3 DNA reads TGTGCCAGCAGTTTAGGGGTCCAGGGTCCCGAGGAGCTGTTTTTT. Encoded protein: CASSLGVQGPEELFF.

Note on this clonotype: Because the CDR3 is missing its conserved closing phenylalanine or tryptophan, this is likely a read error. The CDR3 region has the DNA TGTGCCAACTCAGCCTTGGGTTCGACAGGGAACACTGAAGCTTTCTCT. Translating it yields CANSALGSTGNTEAFS. The rearrangement joins TRBV11-2 to TRBJ1-1; perhaps TRBD1 as D (6 bases). Trimming removed 10 bases at V and 1 base at J, with 22 bases between. The CDR3 is made up of 16 amino acids. Germline V CDR1 and CDR2: SGHAT, FQNNGV.

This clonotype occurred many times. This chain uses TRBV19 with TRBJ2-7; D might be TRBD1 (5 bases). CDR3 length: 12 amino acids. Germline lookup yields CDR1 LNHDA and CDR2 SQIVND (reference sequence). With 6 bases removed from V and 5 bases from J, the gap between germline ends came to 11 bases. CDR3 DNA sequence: TGTGCCAGTAGCAGTGACAGCCACGAGCAGTACTTC. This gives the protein CASSSDSHEQYF.

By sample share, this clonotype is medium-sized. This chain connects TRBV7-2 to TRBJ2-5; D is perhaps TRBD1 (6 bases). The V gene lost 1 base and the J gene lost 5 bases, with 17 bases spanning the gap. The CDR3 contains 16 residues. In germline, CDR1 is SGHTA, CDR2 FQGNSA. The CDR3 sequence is CASSLEGLGALETQYF. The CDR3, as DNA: TGTGCCAGCAGCTTAGAAGGTTTGGGGGCTCTTGAGACCCAGTACTTC.

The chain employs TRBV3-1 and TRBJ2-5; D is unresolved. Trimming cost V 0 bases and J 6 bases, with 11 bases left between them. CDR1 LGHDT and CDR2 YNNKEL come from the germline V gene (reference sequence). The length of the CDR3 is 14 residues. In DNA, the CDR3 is TGTGCCAGCAGCCAAGAGAGCCGCGAAAAGACCCAGTACTTC. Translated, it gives CASSQESREKTQYF.

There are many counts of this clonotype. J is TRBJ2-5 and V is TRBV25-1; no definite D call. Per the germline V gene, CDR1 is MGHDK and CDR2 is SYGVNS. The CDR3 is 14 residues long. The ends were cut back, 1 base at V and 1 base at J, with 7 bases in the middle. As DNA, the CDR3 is TGTGCCAGCAGTGAATTTAAGACCCAAGAGACCCAGTACTTC. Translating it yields CASSEFKTQETQYF.

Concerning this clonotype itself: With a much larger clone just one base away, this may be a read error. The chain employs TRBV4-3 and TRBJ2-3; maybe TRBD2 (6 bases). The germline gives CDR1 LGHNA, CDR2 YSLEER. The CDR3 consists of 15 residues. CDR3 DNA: TGCGCCAGCAGCCAAGGGGCGGGAAGCACAGGTACGCAGTATTTT. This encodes CASSQGAGSTGTQYF.

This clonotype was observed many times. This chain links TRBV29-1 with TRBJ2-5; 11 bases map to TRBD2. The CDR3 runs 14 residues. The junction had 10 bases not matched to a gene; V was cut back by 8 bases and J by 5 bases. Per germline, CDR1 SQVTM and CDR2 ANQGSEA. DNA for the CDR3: TGCAGCACCAGACTAGCGGGGAGATCGGAGACCCAGTACTTC. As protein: CSTRLAGRSETQYF.

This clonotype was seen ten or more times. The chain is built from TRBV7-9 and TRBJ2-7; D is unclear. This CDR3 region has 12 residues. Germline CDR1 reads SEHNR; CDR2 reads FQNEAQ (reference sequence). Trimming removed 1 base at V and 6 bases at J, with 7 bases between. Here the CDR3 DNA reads TGTGCCAGCAGCTTAGTAGCAGGCGAGCAGTACTTC. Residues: CASSLVAGEQYF.

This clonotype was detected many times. CDR3 sequence reads: CASSYLGQGLGEQYF. The CDR3 coding sequence is TGTGCCAGCAGTTACCTGGGACAGGGGTTAGGCGAGCAGTACTTC. The genes are TRBV6-5 and TRBJ2-7, with 10 bases that match TRBD1. The CDR3 runs 15 residues. With V trimmed by 2 bases and J by 6 bases, 7 bases remained unmatched. Germline-derived CDR1 and CDR2 are MNHEY and SVGAGI.

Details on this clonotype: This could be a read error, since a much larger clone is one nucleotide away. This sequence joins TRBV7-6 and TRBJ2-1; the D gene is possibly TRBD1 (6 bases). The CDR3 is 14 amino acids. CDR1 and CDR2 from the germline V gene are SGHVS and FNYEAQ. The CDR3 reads CASSLLQGQLEQLF. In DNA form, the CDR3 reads TGTGCCAGCAGCTTACTCCAGGGACAACTAGAGCAGCTCTTC.

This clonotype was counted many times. CDR3 in amino acids: CAWSVSYEQYF. CDR3 sequence (DNA): TGTGCCTGGAGTGTGTCCTACGAGCAGTACTTC. The V gene is TRBV30, the J gene TRBJ2-7; D ambiguous. Deletions cut 0 bases from V and 1 base from J, with 1 base between. This CDR3 comprises 11 residues. The germline V gene encodes CDR1 GTSNPN and CDR2 SVGIG (reference sequence).

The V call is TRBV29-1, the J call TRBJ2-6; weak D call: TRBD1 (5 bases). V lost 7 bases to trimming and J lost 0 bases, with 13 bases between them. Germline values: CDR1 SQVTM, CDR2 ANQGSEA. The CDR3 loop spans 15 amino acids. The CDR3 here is CSDGADLSGANVLTF. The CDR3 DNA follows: TGCAGCGATGGGGCGGACCTCTCTGGGGCCAACGTCCTGACTTTC.